The 2 T cell receptor beta chains listed next were all sequenced from one sample in a study of T cell repertoires in cytomegalovirus infection. Their cognate antigens are unknown. TCRdb fed the reads into MiXCR, producing one record per CDR3 protein. The sample contains about 830,000 distinct CDR3 sequences, approximately 29% of which appear only once. Sequenced here: cultured CD8+ T cells from PBMCs, sampled from culture after CMV antigen stimulation. The source of these receptors is a human donor in good health (CMV status not recorded). Some clones in this sample may be carry-over from other donors' samples.

As concerns this clonotype: Relative to the germline gene, one junction end is altered; a read error may explain this. The chain uses TRBV2 and TRBJ2-5, with no clear D. The length of the CDR3 is 14 residues. Germline V gene sequence: CDR1 SNHLY, CDR2 FYNNEI. Here the CDR3 reads CASGEPPLEETQYF. CDR3 coding DNA: TGTGCCAGCGGTGAACCCCCCTTAGAGGAGACCCAGTACTTC.

This clonotype occurred many times. The chain joins TRBV7-2 to TRBJ1-5; D perhaps matches TRBD1 (5 bases). The V gene's germline CDR1 is SGHTA and CDR2 FQGNSA. Between the trimmed V and J ends, which lost 5 bases and 3 bases, there was a span of 14 bases. The CDR3 runs to 15 residues. CDR3 sequence (DNA): TGTGCCAGCAGCGGACTGGACACAATCAATCAGCCCCAGCATTTT. It encodes CASSGLDTINQPQHF.